This T cell receptor (beta chain) was sequenced for a study of kidney transplant recipient with SARS-CoV-2 infection. MiXCR, run by TCRdb on the reads, gives a single entry per CDR3 protein. The table has 250,000 or so distinct CDR3 sequences, around 28% seen once. This clonotype showed up many times. The CDR3 runs to 17 residues. Germline CDR1 and CDR2: LGHDT and YNNKEL (reference sequence). V was trimmed by 5 bases and J by 4 bases, leaving 23 bases between them. The chain recombines TRBV3-1 with TRBJ1-2; D is uncertain. This receptor was obtained from a male patient between 25 and 39 years old who had COVID-19 and was a kidney transplant recipient. Certain T cells may be donor cells from the graft. The specimen comprised a blood sample, sampled at baseline and on roughly day 110 from a kidney transplant recipient. CDR3 bases: TGTGCCAGCAGCTTACATAGCACCCTTCGAAAGACCTATGGCTACACCTTC. This translates into CASSLHSTLRKTYGYTF.